This record concerns one T cell receptor beta chain sequence. Many counts were recorded for this clonotype. The antigen it binds to is not known. Base-call qualities are not available, and no considerably larger clone is one nucleotide away. The sample belongs to a study of T cells after yellow fever vaccination (dated by TCRdb to between 2018 and 2020). A note on the overall study: The SMART-Seq v4 Ultra Low Input RNA kit was used to prepare libraries from fractions with low cell numbers. To track T-cell clones before and after primary and booster YFV17D yellow fever vaccination, bulk TCR alpha and beta repertoires were sequenced longitudinally. The cohort comprised two healthy male donors, one aged 18 to 30 and one aged 30 to 39 years. Blood was drawn at multiple timepoints before and after primary and secondary immunization, with bulk PBMC replicates and cell subsets isolated. The study at large found these results: FACS-sorted repertoires could contain abundant contaminating clonotypes from the bulk population, so computational filtering was required. The secondary T-cell response was found to be weaker but faster than the primary response, with a peak reached on day 5 rather than on day 15. A small fraction of clonotypes appeared in both the CD4 and CD8 compartments, likely as a result of convergent recombination. Because the study included only two donors, the extent to which the findings can be generalized is limited. After the booster, most of the clones that had expanded following primary vaccination were detected again (roughly 97% of CD4 and 85% to 90% of CD8), which suggests that memory was broadly maintained.

The CDR3 measures 13 amino acids from cysteine to phenylalanine. Only the CDR3 DNA is retained, 39 bases long and in frame from the first base. CDR1 and CDR2 are drawn from the germline V gene (reference sequence): DFQATT, SNEGSKA. For sequencing, an Illumina NovaSeq 6000 was employed. TCR cDNA was synthesized by 5'RACE template switching, which introduced a universal primer site and unique molecular identifiers. Priming for cDNA synthesis came from both the TCR alpha and TCR beta constant segments. Libraries were amplified in two PCR steps, with sample barcodes and sequencing adapters added in the second step. Sequencing of the libraries was done on either Illumina HiSeq 2500 (2x100 bp) or NovaSeq (2x150 bp). The authors' analysis ran thus. Demultiplexing of reads and collapsing into UMI consensus sequences were performed with MIGEC, and V(D)J alignment was carried out with MiXCR. Clonotypes responding to the vaccine were identified with edgeR on replicate PBMC samples, with the criteria of FDR below 0.01 and a log2 fold change above 5 up to day 15. Bulk clonotypes were assigned CD4 or CD8 identity according to which sequenced CD4 or CD8 repertoire held them at higher abundance. In TCRdb, the public reads were trimmed at Q25 with fastp and aligned with MiXCR, with productive beta chains retained. Under each unique CDR3 protein, matching rows form one entry showing the most common genes and DNA. V and J calls and clone size were set by TCRdb, not the authors. For this sample the table gives over 250,000 distinct CDR3 sequences, of which roughly 5% were detected only once. 2.5% to 4% of the sample is in the top ten clones.

The treatment or condition label, as the study defines it: live attenuated yellow fever vaccine strain. PBMCs were isolated from peripheral blood using a standard Ficoll-Paque protocol. Dynabeads CD4 and CD8 positive selection kits were used to isolate the CD4 and CD8 T-cell fractions. RNA was extracted with TriZol from bulk PBMCs, CD4 and CD8 fractions, and dextramer-positive and dextramer-negative fractions. This material consisted of CD4+ T cells sorted from PBMCs, taken on the day of the yellow fever booster vaccination. This sequence was found in a man between 18 and 35 years old who received the YFV17D yellow fever vaccine. This chain is built from TRBV20-1 and TRBJ2-7; the D gene is possibly TRBD1 or TRBD2, each agreeing over 5 bases. DNA sequence: TGCTCCGCCCCCGGGGCCCTCTCCTACGAGCAGTACTTC. Its translation is CSAPGALSYEQYF.